The rows below give T cell receptor beta chains drawn from one sample of a study of CD8 T cells in ankylosing spondylitis. TCRdb recomputed calls from the 5' RACE reads with MiXCR, one row per CDR3 protein. The sample holds about 360,000 distinct CDR3 sequences, about 20% seen once. The source material was blood, either unsorted or a sorted T cell fraction (not recorded which). The receptors originated from a male donor with ankylosing spondylitis or in good health (not recorded which). CDR3s include the opening cysteine and the closing phenylalanine or tryptophan. Fields, in order: J gene, D gene, V gene, clone size, CDR3 DNA, CDR3 protein. The D gene is left open where the match is weak. Clone size is shown for a subset of rows, as once, few, many or a class of expanded clone.

J gene: TRBJ2-1; D gene: .; V gene: TRBV20-1; clone size: few; CDR3 DNA: TGCAGTGCTAGAGATCGACAGGCTTACAATGAGCAGTTCTTC; CDR3 protein: CSARDRQAYNEQFF
J gene: TRBJ2-1; D gene: TRBD2; V gene: TRBV12-3/TRBV12-4; clone size: many; CDR3 DNA: TGTGCCAGCAGTTTAACTGGCGGGGGCTACAATGAGCAGTTCTTC; CDR3 protein: CASSLTGGGYNEQFF
J gene: TRBJ2-1; D gene: .; V gene: TRBV4-1; clone size: few; CDR3 DNA: TGCGCCAGCAGCCTCGGCGGGTCTAGCTCCTACAATGAGCAGTTCTTC; CDR3 protein: CASSLGGSSSYNEQFF
J gene: TRBJ2-1; D gene: TRBD2; V gene: TRBV29-1; clone size: few; CDR3 DNA: TGCAGCGTTGAAGTCCCCCTCGGGACTAGCGGGGGGGCCTCCTACAATGAGCAGTTCTTC; CDR3 protein: CSVEVPLGTSGGASYNEQFF
J gene: TRBJ2-7; D gene: .; V gene: TRBV20-1; clone size: .; CDR3 DNA: TGCAGTGCTAGAGAGATCACCGAGCAGTACTTC; CDR3 protein: CSAREITEQYF
J gene: TRBJ1-2; D gene: .; V gene: TRBV20-1; clone size: few; CDR3 DNA: TGCAGTGCCCTAGGGGAGGTCCACGGCTACACCTTC; CDR3 protein: CSALGEVHGYTF
J gene: TRBJ1-5; D gene: .; V gene: TRBV15; clone size: few; CDR3 DNA: TGTGCCACCAGCAGAGGGGGGATCCGGGAGCAGCCCCAGCATTTT; CDR3 protein: CATSRGGIREQPQHF
J gene: TRBJ2-3; D gene: .; V gene: TRBV12-3/TRBV12-4; clone size: .; CDR3 DNA: TGTGCCAGCAGTTTTTTGGTGGCAGATACGCAGTATTTT; CDR3 protein: CASSFLVADTQYF
J gene: TRBJ2-7; D gene: TRBD1; V gene: TRBV6-1; clone size: few; CDR3 DNA: TGTGCCAGCAGTGACCGGGACAGCACCTACGAGCAGTACTTC; CDR3 protein: CASSDRDSTYEQYF
J gene: TRBJ2-5; D gene: .; V gene: TRBV20-1; clone size: many; CDR3 DNA: TGCAGTGCTCCCCCCTTGTTTGGGGGCCAACAAGAGACCCAGTACTTC; CDR3 protein: CSAPPLFGGQQETQYF
J gene: TRBJ2-1; D gene: TRBD2; V gene: TRBV11-2; clone size: few; CDR3 DNA: TGTGCCAGCAGACTGACGGGGGGGCCTTACAATGAGCAGTTCTTC; CDR3 protein: CASRLTGGPYNEQFF
J gene: TRBJ2-5; D gene: TRBD1; V gene: TRBV27; clone size: few; CDR3 DNA: TGTGCCAGCAGTTTAGGGGACAGCAGAGAGACCCAGTACTTC; CDR3 protein: CASSLGDSRETQYF
J gene: TRBJ2-3; D gene: .; V gene: TRBV11-2; clone size: .; CDR3 DNA: TGTGCCAGCAGCCCCTGGGTGCGGAGCACAGATACGCAGTATTTT; CDR3 protein: CASSPWVRSTDTQYF
J gene: TRBJ2-1; D gene: TRBD2; V gene: TRBV20-1; clone size: .; CDR3 DNA: TGCAGTGCATCTAGCGGGGGGGCCTCCTACAATGAGCAGTTCTTC; CDR3 protein: CSASSGGASYNEQFF
J gene: TRBJ2-7; D gene: .; V gene: TRBV20-1; clone size: .; CDR3 DNA: TGCAGTGCTAGGAAGCGAGGTGTCTACGAGCAGTACTTC; CDR3 protein: CSARKRGVYEQYF
J gene: TRBJ2-7; D gene: .; V gene: TRBV28; clone size: .; CDR3 DNA: TGTGCCAGCAGCAGGTCTCGGGACAAGGCCACCTACGAGCAGTACTTC; CDR3 protein: CASSRSRDKATYEQYF
J gene: TRBJ2-3; D gene: .; V gene: TRBV7-9; clone size: .; CDR3 DNA: TGTGCCAGCAGCCCGCGTTCGACAGGCTGGGGCACAGATACGCAGTATTTT; CDR3 protein: CASSPRSTGWGTDTQYF
J gene: TRBJ2-3; D gene: .; V gene: TRBV24-1; clone size: .; CDR3 DNA: TGTGCCACCCAAGGTGGGGGGACCACAGATACGCAGTATTTT; CDR3 protein: CATQGGGTTDTQYF
J gene: TRBJ2-1; D gene: TRBD1; V gene: TRBV27; clone size: few; CDR3 DNA: TGTGCCAGCAGTTACACAACAGGGGGCCACGAGCAGTTCTTC; CDR3 protein: CASSYTTGGHEQFF
J gene: TRBJ2-1; D gene: .; V gene: TRBV24-1; clone size: few; CDR3 DNA: TGTGCCACCAGTCTGGGTGGGGGTCCCGAGGATGAGCAGTTCTTC; CDR3 protein: CATSLGGGPEDEQFF